This entry lists 18 T cell receptor beta chains sequenced from one sample in a study of shared clonotypes between healthy human individuals. The assay was immunoSEQ multiplex PCR, and TCRdb's table has in-frame clones only and misses some. The data show some 1 million clones, approximately 70% seen once. Sequencing input: memory CD4+ T cells sorted from blood. The subset was: CD45RA-negative fraction. These receptors all come from a man in his late teens or twenties in good health.

This clone was detected a few times. V gene TRBV29-1 combines with J gene TRBJ1-1; 9 bases are a match to TRBD1. The CDR3 consists of 12 residues. Germline V gene data show CDR1 as SQVTM and CDR2 as ANQGSEA. V gave up 7 bases and J gave up 5 bases; unmatched junction bases: 5. The CDR3: CSADRGVTEAFF. The CDR3 region has the DNA TGCAGCGCCGACAGGGGGGTGACTGAAGCTTTCTTT.

The chain has TRBV7-9 and TRBJ2-2; D might be TRBD1 or TRBD2, each matching 6 bases. V was clipped by 5 bases and J by 4 bases, with 20 bases between them. Germline V CDR1 and CDR2: SEHNR, FQNEAQ (reference sequence). The CDR3 contains 17 residues. The CDR3 loop reads CASSTAGGQGGTGELFF. The CDR3 bases are TGTGCCAGCAGCACGGCCGGGGGCCAGGGCGGCACCGGGGAGCTGTTTTTT.

This clone was seen once. The CDR3 DNA reads as TGCGCCAGCAGCACGGACGGAACAAGCTCTGGGGCCAACGTCCTGACTTTC. As protein: CASSTDGTSSGANVLTF. The J gene is TRBJ2-6, the V gene TRBV5-1; no reliable D call. The V gene lost 4 bases and the J gene lost 0 bases, with 14 bases spanning the gap. The CDR3 contains 17 residues. Germline V lookup: CDR1 SGHRS, CDR2 YFSETQ.

The V gene is TRBV11-3, the J gene TRBJ2-7; 7 positions agree with TRBD2. With 4 bases clipped from V and 6 bases from J, the junction kept 3 bases outside the gene matches. The CDR3 loop spans 12 amino acids. CDR1 is SGHNT, CDR2 YENEEA, per germline. DNA for the CDR3: TGTGCCAGCAGCTACAGGACTAGCGAGCAGTACTTC. Its protein is CASSYRTSEQYF.

The chain couples TRBV6-6 to TRBJ1-2; D is possibly TRBD1 (6 bases). The CDR3 has 16 residues. The germline V gene encodes CDR1 MNHNY and CDR2 SVGAGI (reference sequence). Trimming removed 6 bases at V and 4 bases at J, with 21 bases between. The CDR3 nucleotides read TGTGCCAGCAGCACTCTTCCCCAACAGGGCGTCTATGGCTACACCTTC. It translates to CASSTLPQQGVYGYTF.

This clone was counted only a few times. This rearrangement joins TRBV10-3 to TRBJ1-1; unclear D gene. The germline V and J ends were trimmed by 6 bases and 10 bases, with 15 bases remaining between them. The length of the CDR3 is 12 residues. CDR1 ENHRY and CDR2 SYGVKD come from the germline V gene. The CDR3 sequence: CAIRDTGKVAFF. DNA of the CDR3: TGTGCCATCAGAGACACGGGGAAGGTAGCTTTCTTT.

The chain carries TRBV7-2 and TRBJ2-7; 10 bases fit TRBD2. J gave up 6 bases and V 3 bases, and 14 bases lay outside the gene matches. This CDR3 comprises 17 residues. Looked up from germline, CDR1 is SGHTA and CDR2 is FQGNSA. The CDR3 coding sequence is TGTGCCAGCAGCTTGGGAGGAGCGGGAGGGCCGCTCTCCGAGCAGTACTTC. Translation: CASSLGGAGGPLSEQYF.

This chain uses TRBV2 with TRBJ1-5; tentatively, D is TRBD1 (6 bases). Germline CDR1 SNHLY, CDR2 FYNNEI. V gave up 3 bases and J gave up 9 bases, with 15 bases separating them. The CDR3 sequence is 14 residues long. In DNA, the CDR3 is TGTGCCAGCAGTGACGAGCAGGGGCGGGGGCCCCAGCATTTT. The encoded protein is CASSDEQGRGPQHF.

This chain connects TRBV6-6 to TRBJ2-2; 10 positions agree with TRBD2. This CDR3 spans 15 amino acids. V was pared by 6 bases and J by 3 bases, with 4 bases of the junction left unmatched. The germline gives CDR1 MNHNY, CDR2 SVGAGI (reference sequence). The CDR3 DNA reads as TGTGCCAGCAGGCGGACTAGCGGAGACACCGGGGAGCTGTTTTTT. Encoded protein: CASRRTSGDTGELFF.

As concerns this clone: Other DNA variants within this sample encode the same CDR3. The V gene is TRBV9, the J gene TRBJ2-1; no reliable D call. CDR3 length: 15 amino acids. CDR1 and CDR2 from the germline V gene are SGDLS and YYNGEE. V lost 2 bases and J lost 0, with 9 bases in between. The chain's CDR3 is CASSVQVSSYNEQFF. In nucleotides, the CDR3 is TGTGCCAGCAGCGTCCAGGTATCCTCCTACAATGAGCAGTTCTTC.

The gene calls are TRBV7-2 and TRBJ2-5; D is perhaps TRBD2 (7 bases). This CDR3 has 14 residues. Germline assignment: CDR1 SGHTA and CDR2 FQGNSA. V was pared by 5 bases and J by 5 bases, with 15 bases between. The CDR3 DNA is TGTGCCAGCAGCCGTGGGGGGGGCGGTGAGACCCAGTACTTC. Amino acid sequence: CASSRGGGGETQYF.

This clone appeared once. J is TRBJ1-4 and V is TRBV10-3; D might be TRBD1 (5 bases). The CDR3 has 11 amino acids. Germline assignment: CDR1 ENHRY and CDR2 SYGVKD. Trimming removed 4 bases at V and 10 bases at J, with 7 bases between. Here the CDR3 DNA reads TGTGCCATCAGTGCCGGGGGAAAACTGTTTTTT. Its protein product is CAISAGGKLFF.

This rearrangement joins TRBV6-5 to TRBJ2-7; no reliable D call. Trimming left V 6 bases short and J 6 bases short, with 9 bases between. Germline values: CDR1 MNHEY, CDR2 SVGAGI. The CDR3 runs to 11 residues. CDR3 nucleotides: TGTGCCAGCAGGTCTTTATCCGAGCAGTACTTC. Amino acids: CASRSLSEQYF.

The rearrangement links TRBV6-6 to TRBJ2-7, with D unresolved. V dropped 3 bases and J dropped 6 bases, with 12 bases sitting between them. This CDR3 contains 13 residues. Germline assignment: CDR1 MNHNY and CDR2 SVGAGI (reference sequence). CDR3 sequence: CASSYDRSREQYF. CDR3 nucleotides: TGTGCCAGCAGTTATGACCGTTCCCGCGAGCAGTACTTC.

The rearrangement uses TRBV28 and TRBJ1-4; 8 nucleotides align to TRBD1. This CDR3 region has 13 residues. V shed 5 bases and J 8 bases; nucleotides not matched to a gene: 4. Germline V gene lookup returns CDR1 MDHEN and CDR2 SYDVKM. In nucleotides, the CDR3 is TGTGCCAGCAGTCGGGCAGGGGGCGAAAAACTGTTTTTT. Protein: CASSRAGGEKLFF.

The genes are TRBV6-1 and TRBJ1-4; D is unclear. The CDR3 loop spans 14 amino acids. Between the trimmed V and J ends, which lost 4 bases and 0 bases, there was a span of 6 bases. Germline V lookup: CDR1 MNHNS, CDR2 SASEGT. The CDR3 nucleotides read TGTGCCAGCAGTGGCAGGACAACTAATGAAAAACTGTTTTTT. Amino acids: CASSGRTTNEKLFF.

Only a few counts were recorded for this clone. The V and J genes are TRBV7-3 and TRBJ1-1; no reliable D call. Germline CDR1 and CDR2: SGHTA and FQGTGA. The CDR3 covers 12 residues. V lost 0 bases to trimming and J lost 6 bases, with 5 bases between them. As DNA, the CDR3 is TGTGCCAGCAGCTTAACAATCTCTGAAGCTTTCTTT. Translated, it gives CASSLTISEAFF.

Of note for this clone: This specimen includes other DNA sequences encoding the same CDR3. The chain combines TRBV18 with TRBJ2-5; D uncertain. The germline gives CDR1 KGHSH, CDR2 LQKENI. The V gene lost 0 bases and the J gene lost 5 bases, with 7 bases spanning the gap. This CDR3 has 13 residues. In DNA, the CDR3 is TGTGCCAGCTCACCACCAACCAGGGAGACCCAGTACTTC. Translated: CASSPPTRETQYF.